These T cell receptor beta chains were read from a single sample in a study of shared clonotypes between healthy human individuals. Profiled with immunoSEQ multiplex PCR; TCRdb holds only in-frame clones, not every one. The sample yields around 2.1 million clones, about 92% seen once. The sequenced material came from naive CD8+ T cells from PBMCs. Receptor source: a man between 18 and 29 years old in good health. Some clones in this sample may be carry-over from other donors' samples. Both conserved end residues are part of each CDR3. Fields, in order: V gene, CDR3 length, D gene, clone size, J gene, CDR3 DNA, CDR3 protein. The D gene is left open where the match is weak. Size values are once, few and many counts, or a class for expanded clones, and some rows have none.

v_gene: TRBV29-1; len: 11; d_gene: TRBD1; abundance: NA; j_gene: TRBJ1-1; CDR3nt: TGCAGCGCCAGACAGGGGTCGGGCACTTTCTTT; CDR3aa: CSARQGSGTFF
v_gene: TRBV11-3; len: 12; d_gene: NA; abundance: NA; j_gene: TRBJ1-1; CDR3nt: TGTGCCAGCAGCAAGGGTTGGACTGAAGCTTTCTTT; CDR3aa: CASSKGWTEAFF
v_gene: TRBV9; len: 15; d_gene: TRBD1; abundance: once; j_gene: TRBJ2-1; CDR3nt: TGTGCCAGCAGCGCCCGGGACAGGACCTACAATGAGCAGTTCTTC; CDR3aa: CASSARDRTYNEQFF
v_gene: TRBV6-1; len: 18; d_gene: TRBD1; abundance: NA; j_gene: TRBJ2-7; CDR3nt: TGTGCCAGCAGTGAAGGGCCTGCCGGGACAGAGAGCTCCTACGAGCAGTACTTC; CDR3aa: CASSEGPAGTESSYEQYF
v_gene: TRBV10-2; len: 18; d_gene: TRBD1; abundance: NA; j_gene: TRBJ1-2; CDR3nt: TGCGCCAGCAGTGAGTCGGTGGAGGGGGCGCTAGGAAACTATGGCTACACCTTC; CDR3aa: CASSESVEGALGNYGYTF
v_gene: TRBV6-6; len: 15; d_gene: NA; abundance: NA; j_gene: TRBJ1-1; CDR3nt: TGTGCCAGCAGTTACTCGGGGGCCATGAACACTGAAGCTTTCTTT; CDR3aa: CASSYSGAMNTEAFF
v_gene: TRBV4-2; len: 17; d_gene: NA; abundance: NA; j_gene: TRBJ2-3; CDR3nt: TGTGCCAGCAGCCTCCCCGGAGGTAGCGGCAGCACAGATACGCAGTATTTT; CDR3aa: CASSLPGGSGSTDTQYF
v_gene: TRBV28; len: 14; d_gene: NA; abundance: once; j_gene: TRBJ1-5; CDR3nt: TGTGCCAGCAGTTTCCAGGGGACCGTCCAGCCCCAGCATTTT; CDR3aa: CASSFQGTVQPQHF
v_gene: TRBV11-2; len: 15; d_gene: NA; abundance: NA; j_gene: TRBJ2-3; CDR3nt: TGTGCCAGCAGCCGCCAGTGGGGCGGCACAGATACGCAGTATTTT; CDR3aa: CASSRQWGGTDTQYF
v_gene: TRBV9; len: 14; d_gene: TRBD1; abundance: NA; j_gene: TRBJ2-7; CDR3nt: TGTGCCAGCAGCGCACCGACAGGGGGCTACGAGCAGTACTTC; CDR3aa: CASSAPTGGYEQYF
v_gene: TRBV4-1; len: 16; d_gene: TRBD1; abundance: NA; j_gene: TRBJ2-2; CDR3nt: TGCGCCAGCAGCCATCCCCGGGACAGTTCCACCGGGGAGCTGTTTTTT; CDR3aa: CASSHPRDSSTGELFF
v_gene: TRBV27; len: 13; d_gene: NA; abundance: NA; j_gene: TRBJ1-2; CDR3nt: TGTGCCAGCAGTTTTGGCAGGGGCTATGGCTACACCTTC; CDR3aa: CASSFGRGYGYTF
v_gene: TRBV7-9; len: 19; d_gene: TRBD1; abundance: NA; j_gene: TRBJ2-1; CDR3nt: TGTGCCAGCAGCTTAGGGACAGGGTTTTCAGGAGGGACCAGGGATGAGCAGTTCTTC; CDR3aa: CASSLGTGFSGGTRDEQFF
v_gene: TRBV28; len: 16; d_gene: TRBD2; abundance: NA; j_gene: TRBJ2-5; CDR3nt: TGTGCCAGCAGTCCCGGACTAGCGGACAACCAAGAGACCCAGTACTTC; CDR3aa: CASSPGLADNQETQYF
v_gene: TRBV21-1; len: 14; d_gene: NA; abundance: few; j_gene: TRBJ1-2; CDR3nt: TGTGCCAGCAGCTCCCCCGGGACAGGGCATGGCTACACCTTC; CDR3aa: CASSSPGTGHGYTF
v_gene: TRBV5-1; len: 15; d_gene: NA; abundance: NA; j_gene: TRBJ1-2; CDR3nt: TGCGCCAGCAGCTTGTCAGTCGGAGCCAACTATGGCTACACCTTC; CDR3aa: CASSLSVGANYGYTF
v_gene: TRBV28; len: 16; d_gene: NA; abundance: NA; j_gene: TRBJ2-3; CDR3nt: TGTGCCAGCAGCTGGACTTCTTCAGGGTACGCAGATACGCAGTATTTT; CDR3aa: CASSWTSSGYADTQYF
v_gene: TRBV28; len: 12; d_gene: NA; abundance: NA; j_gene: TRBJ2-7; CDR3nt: TGTGCCAGCAGCCTTCGCACCTACGAGCAGTACTTC; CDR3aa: CASSLRTYEQYF
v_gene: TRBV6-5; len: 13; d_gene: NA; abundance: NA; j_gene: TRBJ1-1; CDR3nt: TGCGCCAGCCGGGGTCTCCTGAACACTGAAGCTTTCTTT; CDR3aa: CASRGLLNTEAFF
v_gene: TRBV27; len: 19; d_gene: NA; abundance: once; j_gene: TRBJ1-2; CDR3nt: TGTGCCAGCAGTTTAACGTCGGCGACAGGCGGCCGGAGCAACTATGGCTACACCTTC; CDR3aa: CASSLTSATGGRSNYGYTF
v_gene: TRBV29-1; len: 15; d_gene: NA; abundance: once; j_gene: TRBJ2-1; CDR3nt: TGCAGCGTTCCCGGGACCATCTCAAACTACAATGAGCAGTTCTTC; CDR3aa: CSVPGTISNYNEQFF
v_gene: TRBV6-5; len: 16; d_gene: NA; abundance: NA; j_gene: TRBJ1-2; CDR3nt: TGTGCCAGCAGTTACGATGGAGGGACTCTTCAGTGGGGCTACACCTTC; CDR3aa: CASSYDGGTLQWGYTF
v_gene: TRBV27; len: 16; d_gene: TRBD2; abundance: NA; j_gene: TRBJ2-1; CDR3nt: TGTGCCAGCAGTGTTCTAGCGGGAGAGGGCTACAATGAGCAGTTCTTC; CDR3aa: CASSVLAGEGYNEQFF
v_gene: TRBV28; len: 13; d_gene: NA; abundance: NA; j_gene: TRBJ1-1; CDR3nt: TGTGCCAGCAGAGAAATAGTTAGCCTCTCAGCTTTCTTT; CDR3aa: CASREIVSLSAFF
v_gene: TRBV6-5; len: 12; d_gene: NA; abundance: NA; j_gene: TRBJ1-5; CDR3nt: TGTGCCAGCAGTTACGACTCTCAGCCCCAGCATTTT; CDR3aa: CASSYDSQPQHF
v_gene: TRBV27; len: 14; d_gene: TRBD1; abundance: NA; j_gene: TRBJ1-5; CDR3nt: TGTGCCAGCAGCCCGGACAGGGCCAATCAGCCCCAGCATTTT; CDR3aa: CASSPDRANQPQHF
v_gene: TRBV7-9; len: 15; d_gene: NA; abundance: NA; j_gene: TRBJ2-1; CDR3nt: TGTGCCAGCAGCTTAACCCTAGCAAGGTGGAATGAGCAGTTCTTC; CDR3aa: CASSLTLARWNEQFF
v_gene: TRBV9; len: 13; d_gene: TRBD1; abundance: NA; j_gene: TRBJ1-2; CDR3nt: TGTGCCAGCAGCGGTACAGGGGGGCATGGCTACACCTTC; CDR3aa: CASSGTGGHGYTF
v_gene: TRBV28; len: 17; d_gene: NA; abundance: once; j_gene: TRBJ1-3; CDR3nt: TGTGCCAGCAGTTTTCCGGACAGCTCATTCTCTGGAAACACCATATATTTT; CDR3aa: CASSFPDSSFSGNTIYF
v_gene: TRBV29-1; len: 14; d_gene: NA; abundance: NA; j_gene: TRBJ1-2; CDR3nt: TGCAGCGTTGAATTAAAGTACCGAGTGGATGGCTACACCTTC; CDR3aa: CSVELKYRVDGYTF
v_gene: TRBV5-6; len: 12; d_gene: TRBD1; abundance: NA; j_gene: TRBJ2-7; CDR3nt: TGTGCCAGCAGCTGGGGACAGGGGGTCCCGTACTTC; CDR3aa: CASSWGQGVPYF
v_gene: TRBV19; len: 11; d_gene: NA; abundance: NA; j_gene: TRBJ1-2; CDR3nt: TGTGCCAGTACCTCCAGCTATGGCTACACCTTC; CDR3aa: CASTSSYGYTF
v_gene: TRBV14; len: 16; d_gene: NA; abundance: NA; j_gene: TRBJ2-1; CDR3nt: TGTGCCAGCAGCCAACAGGGGGGGATTACCTACAATGAGCAGTTCTTC; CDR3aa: CASSQQGGITYNEQFF
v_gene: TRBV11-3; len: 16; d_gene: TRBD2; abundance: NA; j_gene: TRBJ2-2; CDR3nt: TGTGCCAGCAGCCGAAGGGCTAGCGGGAACACCGGGGAGCTGTTTTTT; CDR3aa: CASSRRASGNTGELFF
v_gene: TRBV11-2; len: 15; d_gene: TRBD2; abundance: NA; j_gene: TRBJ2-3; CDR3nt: TGTGCCAGCAGCTCGGGGACTACCCGCACAGATACGCAGTATTTT; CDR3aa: CASSSGTTRTDTQYF
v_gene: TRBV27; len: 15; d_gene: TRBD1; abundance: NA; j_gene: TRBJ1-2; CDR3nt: TGTGCCAGCAGTCTCCGGACAGGGGGCTTGAATGGCTACACCTTC; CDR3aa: CASSLRTGGLNGYTF
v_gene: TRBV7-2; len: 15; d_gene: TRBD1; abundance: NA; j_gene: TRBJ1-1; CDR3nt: TGTGCCAGCTCCCTACGGGGCTCAGGGGGCACTGAAGCTTTCTTT; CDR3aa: CASSLRGSGGTEAFF
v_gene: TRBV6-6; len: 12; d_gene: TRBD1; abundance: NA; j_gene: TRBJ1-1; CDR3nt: TGTGCCAGCACACAGGACAGGGTATTGGTTTTCTTT; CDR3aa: CASTQDRVLVFF
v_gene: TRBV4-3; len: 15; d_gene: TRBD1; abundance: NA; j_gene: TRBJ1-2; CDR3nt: TGCGCCAGCAGCCCAGGACAGGGGGCTCTTGATGGCTACACCTTC; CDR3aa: CASSPGQGALDGYTF
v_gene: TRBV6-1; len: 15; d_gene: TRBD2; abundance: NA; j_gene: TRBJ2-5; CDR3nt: TGTGCCAGCAGTATCATCGACGGGAGGGGAGAGACCCAGTACTTC; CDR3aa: CASSIIDGRGETQYF
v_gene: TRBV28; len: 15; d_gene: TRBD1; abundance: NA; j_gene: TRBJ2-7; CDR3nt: TGTGCCAGCAGAGCCGGGACAGGTATAGGTTACGAGCAGTACTTC; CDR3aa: CASRAGTGIGYEQYF
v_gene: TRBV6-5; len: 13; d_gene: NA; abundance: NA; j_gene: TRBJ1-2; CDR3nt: TGTGCCAGCAGCTCTTATACTAACTATGGCTACACCTTC; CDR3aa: CASSSYTNYGYTF
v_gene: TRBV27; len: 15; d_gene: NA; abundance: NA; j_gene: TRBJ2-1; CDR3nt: TGTGCCAGCAGTGCCCAGGGGTGGGGACACAATGAGCAGTTCTTC; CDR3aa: CASSAQGWGHNEQFF
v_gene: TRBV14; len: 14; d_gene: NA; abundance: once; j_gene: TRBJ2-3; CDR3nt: TGTGCCAGCAGCCAAACGGAATACACAGATACGCAGTATTTT; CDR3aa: CASSQTEYTDTQYF
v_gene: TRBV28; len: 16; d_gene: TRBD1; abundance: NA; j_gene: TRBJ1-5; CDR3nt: TGTGCCAGCAGTCCCCGACAGGGTGGAAGCAATCAGCCCCAGCATTTT; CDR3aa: CASSPRQGGSNQPQHF